This T cell receptor beta chain came from a study of blood T cell repertoires in COVID-19. In the study overall: T cells, B-cell-depleted T cells, or PBMCs provided the cDNA or gDNA that served as material.

Grouping used clinical history reported by participants in a survey and questionnaire. The germline V gene has CDR1 MDHEN and CDR2 SYDVKM. Trimming at V came to 1 base and at J to 6 bases, leaving 6 bases not matched to a gene. The CDR3 consists of 15 residues. Method: immunoSEQ multiplex PCR; TCRdb's copy keeps in-frame clones and lacks some. In the table there are 150,000 to 200,000 clones, around 91% of which are singletons. The chain employs TRBV28 and TRBJ2-3; TRBD1 aligns across 8 bases. The receptor was derived from a young woman who had recovered from COVID-19. The sequenced material came from PBMCs or T cells enriched from blood (not recorded which). The CDR3 nucleotides read TGTGCCAGCAGTTTATACCGACAGGGGATCGATACGCAGTATTTT. Protein sequence: CASSLYRQGIDTQYF.